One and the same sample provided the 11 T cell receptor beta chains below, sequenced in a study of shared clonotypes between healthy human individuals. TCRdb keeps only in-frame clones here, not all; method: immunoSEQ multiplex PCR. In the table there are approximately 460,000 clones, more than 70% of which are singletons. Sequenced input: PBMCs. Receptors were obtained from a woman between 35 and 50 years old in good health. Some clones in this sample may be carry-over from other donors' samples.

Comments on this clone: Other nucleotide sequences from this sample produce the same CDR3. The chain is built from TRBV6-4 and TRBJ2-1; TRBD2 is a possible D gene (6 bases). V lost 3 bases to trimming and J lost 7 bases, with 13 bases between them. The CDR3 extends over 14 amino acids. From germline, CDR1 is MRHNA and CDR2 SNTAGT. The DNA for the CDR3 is TGTGCCAGCAGTGAAACGGGAGAACTTAATGAGCAGTTCTTC. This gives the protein CASSETGELNEQFF.

CDR3 region: CASSLGDKKYGYTF. In DNA form, the CDR3 reads TGTGCCAGCAGCCTTGGGGACAAAAAATATGGCTACACCTTC. The chain links TRBV6-5 to TRBJ1-2; the D gene is possibly TRBD1 (6 bases). The CDR3 length is 14 residues. V gave up 6 bases and J gave up 5 bases, with 16 bases separating them. Germline V gene lookup returns CDR1 MNHEY and CDR2 SVGAGI.

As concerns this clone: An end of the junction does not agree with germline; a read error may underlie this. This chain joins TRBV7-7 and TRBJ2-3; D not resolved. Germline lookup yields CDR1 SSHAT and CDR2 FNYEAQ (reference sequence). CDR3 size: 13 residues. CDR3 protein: CASSPATSDTQYF. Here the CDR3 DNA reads TGTGCTAGCAGCCCGGCGACCTCAGATACGCAGTATTTT.

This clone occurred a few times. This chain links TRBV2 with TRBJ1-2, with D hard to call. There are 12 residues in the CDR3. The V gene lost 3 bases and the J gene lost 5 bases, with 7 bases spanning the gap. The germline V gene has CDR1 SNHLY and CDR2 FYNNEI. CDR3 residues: CASSEVEYGYTF. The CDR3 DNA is TGTGCCAGCAGTGAGGTAGAATATGGCTACACCTTC.

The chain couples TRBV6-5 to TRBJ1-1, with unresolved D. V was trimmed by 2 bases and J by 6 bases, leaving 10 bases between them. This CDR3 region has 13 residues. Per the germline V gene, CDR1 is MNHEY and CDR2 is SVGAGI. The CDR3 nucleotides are TGTGCCAGCAGTTACCGCCTTGGCTCTGAAGCTTTCTTT. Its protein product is CASSYRLGSEAFF.

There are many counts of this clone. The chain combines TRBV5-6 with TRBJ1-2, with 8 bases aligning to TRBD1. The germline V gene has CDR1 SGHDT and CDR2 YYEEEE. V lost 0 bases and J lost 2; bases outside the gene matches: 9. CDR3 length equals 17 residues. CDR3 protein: CASSLVAGGDRNYGYTF. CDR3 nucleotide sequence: TGTGCCAGCAGCTTGGTGGCAGGGGGCGATAGGAACTATGGCTACACCTTC.

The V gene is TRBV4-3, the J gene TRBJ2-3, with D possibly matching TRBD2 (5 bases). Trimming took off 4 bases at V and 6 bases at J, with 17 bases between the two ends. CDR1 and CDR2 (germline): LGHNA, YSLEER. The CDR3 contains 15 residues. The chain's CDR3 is CASSPLAGPGDTQYF. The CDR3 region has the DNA TGCGCCAGCAGCCCTCTAGCCGGGCCGGGGGATACGCAGTATTTT.

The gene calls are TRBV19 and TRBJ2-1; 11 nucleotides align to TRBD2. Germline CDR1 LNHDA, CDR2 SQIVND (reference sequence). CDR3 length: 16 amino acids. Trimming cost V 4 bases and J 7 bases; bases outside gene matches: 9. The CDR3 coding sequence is TGTGCCAGTAGTACCCCTATAGCGGGAGGGCCAAATGAGCAGTTCTTC. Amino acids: CASSTPIAGGPNEQFF.

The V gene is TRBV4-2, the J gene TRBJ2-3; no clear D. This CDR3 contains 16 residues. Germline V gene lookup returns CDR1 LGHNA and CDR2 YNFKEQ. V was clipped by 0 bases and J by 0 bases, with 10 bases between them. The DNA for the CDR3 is TGTGCCAGCAGCCAAGATACGGGCCCTAGCACAGATACGCAGTATTTT. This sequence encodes CASSQDTGPSTDTQYF.

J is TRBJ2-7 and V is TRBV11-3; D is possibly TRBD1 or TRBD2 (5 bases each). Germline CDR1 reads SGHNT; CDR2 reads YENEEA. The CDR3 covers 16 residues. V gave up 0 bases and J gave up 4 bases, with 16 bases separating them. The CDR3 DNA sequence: TGTGCCAGCAGCTTAGAACCACGTACGGGACCTTACGAGCAGTACTTC. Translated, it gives CASSLEPRTGPYEQYF.

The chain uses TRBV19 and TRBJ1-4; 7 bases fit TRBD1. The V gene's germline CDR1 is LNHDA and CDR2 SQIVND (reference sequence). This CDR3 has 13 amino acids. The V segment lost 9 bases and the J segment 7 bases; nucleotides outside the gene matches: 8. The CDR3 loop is CASHRGRGEKLFF. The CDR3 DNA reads TGTGCCAGCCACAGGGGACGCGGTGAAAAACTGTTTTTT.